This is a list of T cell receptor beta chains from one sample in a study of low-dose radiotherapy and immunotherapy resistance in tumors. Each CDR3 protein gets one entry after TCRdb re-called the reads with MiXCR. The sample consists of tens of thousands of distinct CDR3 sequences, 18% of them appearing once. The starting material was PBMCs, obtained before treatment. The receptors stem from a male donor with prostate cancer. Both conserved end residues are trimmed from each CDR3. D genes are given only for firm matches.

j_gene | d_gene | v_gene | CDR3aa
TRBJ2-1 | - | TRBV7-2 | ASSFGWVNEQF
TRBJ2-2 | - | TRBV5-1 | ASSLGVGLPNTGELF
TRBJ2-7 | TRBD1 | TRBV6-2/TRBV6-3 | ASSMGTGDIEEQY
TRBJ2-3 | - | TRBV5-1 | ASSNPESDTQY
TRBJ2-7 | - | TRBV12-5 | ASGSLDEQY
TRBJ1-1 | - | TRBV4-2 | ASSQVGSEWEAF
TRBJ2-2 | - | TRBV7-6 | ASSPPERTGELF
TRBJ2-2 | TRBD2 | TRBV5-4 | ASSLRAGGRGELF
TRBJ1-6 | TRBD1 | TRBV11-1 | ASSYRDRNSPLH
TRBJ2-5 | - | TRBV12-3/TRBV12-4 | ASSFFSEETQY
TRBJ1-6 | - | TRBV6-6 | ASSFTGPKSPLH
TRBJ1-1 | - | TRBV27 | ASTPAGKNTEAF
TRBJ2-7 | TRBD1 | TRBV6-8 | ASSEWTGDSYEQY
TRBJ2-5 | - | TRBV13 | ASSFDRKETQY
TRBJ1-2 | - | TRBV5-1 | ASSLSQQANYGYT
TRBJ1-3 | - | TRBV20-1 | SANTGSGNTIY
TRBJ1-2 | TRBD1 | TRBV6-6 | ASSDGGGQENYGYT
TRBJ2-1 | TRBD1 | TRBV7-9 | ASSPILPGQGFHEQF
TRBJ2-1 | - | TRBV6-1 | ASSELQGSYNEQF
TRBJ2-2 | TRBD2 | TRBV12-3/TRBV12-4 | ASSQQAGGPTGELF
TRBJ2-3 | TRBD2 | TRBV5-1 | ASSLALSREAFAGGPLWGTQY
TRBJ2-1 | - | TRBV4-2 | ASSQGAEKNEQF
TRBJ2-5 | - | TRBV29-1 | SVETTGQETQY
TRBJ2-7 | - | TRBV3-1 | ASSPRAGGYEQY
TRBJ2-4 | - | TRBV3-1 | ASSQGGLAKNIQY
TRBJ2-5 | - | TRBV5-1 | ASQESPRLGETQY
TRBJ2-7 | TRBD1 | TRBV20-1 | SAIRQGGNEQY
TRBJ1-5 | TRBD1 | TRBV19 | ASRILRRGGNQPQH
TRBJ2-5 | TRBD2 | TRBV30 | AWRTNTGGETQY